The 24 T cell receptor beta chains below come from one sample, sequenced in a study of blood T cell repertoires in COVID-19. TCRdb's copy holds only in-frame clones and misses some; the assay was immunoSEQ multiplex PCR. The sample yields around 160,000 clones, 81% seen once. The sequenced sample was peripheral blood. The receptors were gathered from a human donor with acute or convalescent COVID-19. The donor label of this sample is uncertain.

This chain uses TRBV12-3 or TRBV12-4 with TRBJ2-7, with D possibly matching TRBD2 (7 bases). V was cut by 10 bases and J by 4 bases, with 17 bases left in between. CDR3 length: 13 amino acids. The CDR3 coding sequence is TGTGCCACCGGGGGGCCAAACGGGTACGAGCAGTACTTC. Translating gives CATGGPNGYEQYF.

J is TRBJ1-5 and V is TRBV10-2; 8 bases agree with TRBD1. The CDR3 runs to 17 residues. From germline, CDR1 is WSHSY and CDR2 SAAADI. The V segment lost 2 bases and the J segment 2 bases; nucleotides outside the gene matches: 8. Written as DNA, the CDR3 is TGCGCCAGCAGTGAGACCGGACAGGGCGGTGGCAATCAGCCCCAGCATTTT. Its protein is CASSETGQGGGNQPQHF.

The gene calls are TRBV3-1 (or the pseudogene TRBV3-2) and TRBJ1-1, with 10 bases aligning to TRBD1. This CDR3 spans 17 amino acids. CDR1 is LGHDT, CDR2 YNNKEL, per germline (reference sequence). With 0 bases clipped from V and 1 base from J, the junction kept 5 bases outside the gene matches. The CDR3 bases are TGTGCCAGCAGCCAAGATCAACGGACAGGGGGGAACACTGAAGCTTTCTTT. Amino acid sequence: CASSQDQRTGGNTEAFF.

The J gene is TRBJ1-1, the V gene TRBV12-5; unclear D gene. V lost 1 base, J lost 7 bases, and 7 bases lay in between. The CDR3 totals 12 residues. CDR1 LGHNT and CDR2 FRNRAP come from the germline V gene. The CDR3 spells CASGLDGYEAFF. DNA of the CDR3: TGTGCTAGTGGTTTGGACGGGTATGAAGCTTTCTTT. The whole variable domain, filled in from reference TRBV12-5 and TRBJ1-1, reads DARVTQTPRHKVTEMGQEVTMRCQPILGHNTVFWYRQTMMQGLELLAYFRNRAPLDDSGMPKDRFSAEMPDATLATLKIQPSEPRDSAVYFCASGLDGYEAFFGQGTRLTVV.

The chain is built from TRBV11-2 and TRBJ1-1, with D perhaps matching TRBD1 (6 bases). Between the trimmed V and J ends, which lost 8 bases and 4 bases, there was a span of 17 bases. The CDR3 covers 14 residues. Looked up from germline, CDR1 is SGHAT and CDR2 is FQNNGV. CDR3 DNA sequence: TGTGCCAGCCGCGGGGGGGCCCACACCACTGAAGCTTTCTTT. Translated, it gives CASRGGAHTTEAFF.

The rearrangement links TRBV5-4 to TRBJ1-2, with a weak D call TRBD1 (6 bases). This CDR3 spans 12 amino acids. Germline lookup yields CDR1 SGHNT and CDR2 YYREEE (reference sequence). Trimming removed 2 bases from V and 5 bases from J, with 7 bases in between. CDR3 loop: CASSLRGYGYTF. The CDR3 nucleotides are TGTGCCAGCAGCTTAAGGGGGTATGGCTACACCTTC. The whole variable domain, filled in from reference TRBV5-4 and TRBJ1-2, reads ETGVTQSPTHLIKTRGQQVTLRCSSQSGHNTVSWYQQALGQGPQFIFQYYREEENGRGNFPPRFSGLQFPNYSSELNVNALELDDSALYLCASSLRGYGYTFGSGTRLTVV.

The chain joins TRBV5-6 to TRBJ1-5, with 9 positions matching TRBD1. J lost 2 bases, V lost 2 bases, and 2 bases had no gene match. This CDR3 is 15 amino acids long. CDR1 is SGHDT, CDR2 YYEEEE, per germline. In DNA form, the CDR3 reads TGTGCCAGCAGCTTACGGACAGGGGGCAATCAGCCCCAGCATTTT. This gives the protein CASSLRTGGNQPQHF.

CDR3: CASTPFRQNNEQFF. In nucleotides, the CDR3 is TGTGCCAGCACCCCTTTTCGACAGAACAATGAGCAGTTCTTC. The V and J genes are TRBV7-8 and TRBJ2-1, with D perhaps TRBD1 (5 bases). The CDR3 consists of 14 residues. V shed 7 bases and J shed 5 bases, with 15 bases lying between them. Germline CDR1 reads SGHVS; CDR2 reads FQNEAQ.

The V call is TRBV9, the J call TRBJ2-7; 9 bases are shared with TRBD1. The germline V gene encodes CDR1 SGDLS and CDR2 YYNGEE. CDR3 length: 15 residues. V was pared by 0 bases and J by 5 bases, with 6 bases of the junction left unmatched. The CDR3 DNA reads TGTGCCAGCAGCGTAGGGGGGGACAGGGCGGACGAGCAGTACGTC. It is translated as CASSVGGDRADEQYV.

The rearrangement links TRBV3-1 (or the pseudogene TRBV3-2) to TRBJ2-7, with 8 bases matching TRBD2. The CDR3 runs 13 residues. The V and J ends lost 10 bases and 5 bases, in that order; junction bases with no gene match: 10. Per germline, CDR1 LGHDT and CDR2 YNNKEL (reference sequence). CDR3 protein: CATGAGAANEQYF. The CDR3 DNA reads TGTGCCACCGGAGCGGGGGCCGCGAACGAGCAGTACTTC.

The V and J genes are TRBV6-2 or TRBV6-3 and TRBJ1-5; D uncertain. Deletions cut 5 bases from V and 3 bases from J, with 11 bases between. The CDR3 covers 14 residues. CDR1 and CDR2 from the germline V gene are MNHEY and SVGEGT. The CDR3, as DNA: TGTGCCAGCAGTCACGACGGGATCAATCAGCCCCAGCATTTT. Its protein product is CASSHDGINQPQHF.

The J gene is TRBJ1-1, the V gene TRBV7-9, with D perhaps matching TRBD1 (5 bases). Germline V lookup: CDR1 SEHNR, CDR2 FQNEAQ (reference sequence). V was trimmed by 8 bases and J by 5 bases, leaving 18 bases between them. There are 14 residues in the CDR3. Here the CDR3 DNA reads TGTGCCAGCGGGACGGGCGGAGCGGGAACTGAAGCTTTCTTT. This sequence encodes CASGTGGAGTEAFF.

A few counts support this clone. This chain uses TRBV19 with TRBJ2-6; D is uncertain. The germline V gene has CDR1 LNHDA and CDR2 SQIVND (reference sequence). The CDR3 has 15 residues. V dropped 5 bases and J dropped 4 bases, with 12 bases sitting between them. The CDR3, as DNA: TGTGCCAGTAGTCCCCCGCAGTCGGGGGCCAACGTCCTGACTTTC. Translation: CASSPPQSGANVLTF. The full variable domain, completed using reference TRBV19 and TRBJ2-6, is DGGITQSPKYLFRKEGQNVTLSCEQNLNHDAMYWYRQDPGQGLRLIYYSQIVNDFQKGDIAEGYSVSREKKESFPLTVTSAQKNPTAFYLCASSPPQSGANVLTFGAGSRLTVL.

A few counts support this clone. The gene calls are TRBV30 and TRBJ2-6, with D unclear. Germline V CDR1 and CDR2: GTSNPN, SVGIG (reference sequence). The CDR3 length is 14 residues. The V end was cut by 2 bases, the J end by 4 bases, with 9 bases between. The CDR3 DNA is TGTGCCTGGAGTCAATCATCCGGGGCCAACGTCCTGACTTTC. Protein product: CAWSQSSGANVLTF.

This rearrangement joins TRBV5-1 to TRBJ1-3, with D unresolved. V lost 0 bases and J lost 3, with 7 bases in between. CDR1 SGHRS and CDR2 YFSETQ come from the germline V gene. The CDR3 sequence is 14 residues long. DNA for the CDR3: TGCGCCAGCAGCTTGGCGGGGTATGGAAACACCATATATTTT. Translating it yields CASSLAGYGNTIYF.

V is TRBV7-9 and J is TRBJ2-2; 8 bases align to TRBD2. The length of the CDR3 is 16 residues. Per the germline V gene, CDR1 is SEHNR and CDR2 is FQNEAQ (reference sequence). V lost 5 bases and J lost 2; bases outside the gene matches: 7. The CDR3 is CASSPRTSQNTGELFF. CDR3 sequence (DNA): TGTGCCAGCAGCCCGAGGACTAGCCAAAACACCGGGGAGCTGTTTTTT. Full variable domain (remainder filled in from reference TRBV7-9 and TRBJ2-2): DTGVSQNPRHKITKRGQNVTFRCDPISEHNRLYWYRQTLGQGPEFLTYFQNEAQLEKSRLLSDRFSAERPKGSFSTLEIQRTEQGDSAMYLCASSPRTSQNTGELFFGEGSRLTVL.

The V and J genes are TRBV7-2 and TRBJ2-1; 8 bases map to TRBD2. The CDR3 loop spans 15 amino acids. V was clipped by 6 bases and J by 8 bases; unmatched bases: 12. In germline, CDR1 is SGHTA, CDR2 FQGNSA. The CDR3 loop is CASRYLGLAADEQFF. Written as DNA, the CDR3 is TGTGCCAGCAGGTATCTCGGACTAGCCGCCGATGAGCAGTTCTTC.

This clone was counted a few times. The chain couples TRBV6-5 to TRBJ2-7, with TRBD1 identical over 10 bases. The CDR3 has 15 residues. Germline CDR1 MNHEY, CDR2 SVGAGI. The V gene end was trimmed by 7 bases and the J gene end by 5 bases; junction bases not matched to a gene: 11. The DNA of the CDR3 is TGTGCCAGCACACCCTCGGGGACAGGGGTCCACGAGCAGTACTTC. Protein sequence: CASTPSGTGVHEQYF.

This clone occurred once. V gene TRBV6-6 combines with J gene TRBJ1-1, with 7 nucleotides matching TRBD1. The CDR3 consists of 14 residues. Germline trimming cut 10 bases from V and 5 bases from J; bases unmatched to any gene: 13. In germline, CDR1 is MNHNY, CDR2 SVGAGI (reference sequence). CDR3 loop: CAIALTGMWTEAFF. CDR3 coding DNA: TGTGCCATCGCTTTGACAGGGATGTGGACTGAAGCTTTCTTT.

The J gene is TRBJ1-1, the V gene TRBV18, with 7 bases matching TRBD1. Germline lookup yields CDR1 KGHSH and CDR2 LQKENI. Trimming cost V 3 bases and J 5 bases; bases outside gene matches: 9. The CDR3 extends over 15 amino acids. The CDR3 DNA follows: TGTGCCAGCTCACCCTTCACCAGGGGGGAGACTGAAGCTTTCTTT. This sequence encodes CASSPFTRGETEAFF. The full variable domain, its missing parts supplied by reference TRBV18 and TRBJ1-1, is NAGVMQNPRHLVRRRGQEARLRCSPMKGHSHVYWYRQLPEEGLKFMVYLQKENIIDESGMPKERFSAEFPKEGPSILRIQQVVRGDSAAYFCASSPFTRGETEAFFGQGTRLTVV.

The V call is TRBV27, the J call TRBJ2-7, with a possible D match to TRBD1 (6 bases). In germline, CDR1 is MNHEY, CDR2 SMNVEV (reference sequence). The CDR3 length is 12 residues. Trimming shortened V by 3 bases and J by 6 bases, and 9 bases separated the two germline ends. CDR3 coding DNA: TGTGCCAGCAGTTTGGTAGGGGGCGAGCAGTACTTC. Its translation: CASSLVGGEQYF.

The chain uses TRBV9 and TRBJ2-5; 7 bases match TRBD2. The CDR3 runs to 15 residues. The V gene end was trimmed by 0 bases and the J gene end by 4 bases; junction bases not matched to a gene: 6. The V gene's germline CDR1 is SGDLS and CDR2 YYNGEE. As DNA, the CDR3 is TGTGCCAGCAGCGTAGAGGAGGGCGGGAGAGAGACCCAGTACTTC. Amino acid sequence: CASSVEEGGRETQYF.

This clone was seen only a few times. CDR3 residues: CAISESEVAGNTIYF. CDR3 sequence (DNA): TGTGCCATCAGTGAGTCGGAGGTCGCGGGAAACACCATATATTTT. The V call is TRBV10-3, the J call TRBJ1-3; no reliable D call. The CDR3 is 15 residues long. V gave up 0 bases and J gave up 4 bases, with 10 bases separating them. Germline CDR1 is ENHRY and CDR2 is SYGVKD.

The chain carries TRBV12-5 and TRBJ1-4; D is ambiguous. Deletions cut 7 bases from V and 8 bases from J, with 14 bases between. Germline CDR1 is LGHNT and CDR2 is FRNRAP. The CDR3 has 13 amino acids. The CDR3 loop is CASAERDYEKLFF. CDR3 DNA sequence: TGTGCTAGTGCCGAGCGAGATTACGAAAAACTGTTTTTT.